Listed here are 15 T cell receptor beta chains from one sample, sequenced in a study of T cell responses to AZD1222 COVID-19 vaccine. The table came from immunoSEQ multiplex PCR; TCRdb's copy has only in-frame clones and leaves some out. This table has roughly 100,000 clones, roughly 84% appearing once. The starting material was peripheral blood, obtained on day 0 of AZD1222 vaccination. Source of these receptors: an adult in good health.

The rearrangement uses TRBV28 and TRBJ1-5; D unresolved. V gave up 3 bases and J gave up 3 bases, with 3 bases separating them. CDR3 length: 12 residues. Per the germline V gene, CDR1 is MDHEN and CDR2 is SYDVKM. This chain's CDR3 is CASSLNNQPQHF. In DNA form, the CDR3 reads TGTGCCAGCAGTTTGAACAATCAGCCCCAGCATTTT. The whole variable domain, remainder taken from reference TRBV28 and TRBJ1-5, is DVKVTQSSRYLVKRTGEKVFLECVQDMDHENMFWYRQDPGLGLRLIYFSYDVKMKEKGDIPEGYSVSREKKERFSLILESASTNQTSMYLCASSLNNQPQHFGDGTRLSIL.

This chain links TRBV6-1 with TRBJ1-5; no clear D. Deletions cut 3 bases from V and 5 bases from J, with 14 bases between. The CDR3 consists of 15 residues. CDR1 is MNHNS and CDR2 is SASEGT in the germline V gene. The CDR3 DNA is TGTGCCAGCAGTGATGGGTCAGCTAACGATCAGCCCCAGCATTTT. Translation: CASSDGSANDQPQHF.

This clone was picked up one time. V gene TRBV3-1 (or the pseudogene TRBV3-2) combines with J gene TRBJ1-2; D not certain. Trimming shortened V by 0 bases and J by 5 bases, and 13 bases separated the two germline ends. Per the germline V gene, CDR1 is LGHDT and CDR2 is YNNKEL (reference sequence). The CDR3 is made up of 15 amino acids. The CDR3 spells CASSQDQGIQYGYTF. DNA of the CDR3: TGTGCCAGCAGCCAAGATCAAGGAATCCAATATGGCTACACCTTC.

The chain recombines TRBV28 with TRBJ1-1; 10 nucleotides match TRBD1. Looked up from germline, CDR1 is MDHEN and CDR2 is SYDVKM. This CDR3 has 14 residues. The junction had 8 bases not matched to a gene; V was cut back by 7 bases and J by 6 bases. CDR3 coding DNA: TGTGCCAGCACCCAGGGGGGACAGGGGTCTGAAGCTTTCTTT. It specifies CASTQGGQGSEAFF.

This rearrangement joins TRBV19 to TRBJ1-2; D is possibly TRBD1 (5 bases). V shed 3 bases and J shed 4 bases, with 9 bases lying between them. The CDR3 loop spans 13 amino acids. Germline CDR1 is LNHDA and CDR2 is SQIVND (reference sequence). In DNA form, the CDR3 reads TGTGCCAGTAGTATCCAGGGAACCTATGGCTACACCTTC. Its translation is CASSIQGTYGYTF.

This chain joins TRBV28 and TRBJ1-2; D may be TRBD1 (6 bases). The length of the CDR3 is 12 residues. Germline V lookup: CDR1 MDHEN, CDR2 SYDVKM. Trimming took 6 bases from V and 8 from J, leaving 13 bases between them. The CDR3 is CASREGGRGYTF. CDR3 DNA: TGTGCCAGCAGGGAAGGGGGTAGAGGCTACACCTTC.

The J gene is TRBJ1-4, the V gene TRBV5-1; 10 bases line up with TRBD1. This CDR3 has 14 amino acids. Germline values: CDR1 SGHRS, CDR2 YFSETQ. Trimming took 4 bases from V and 5 from J; bases not matched to a gene: 2. The CDR3 region is CASSQGQGNEKLFF. The DNA of the CDR3 is TGCGCCAGCAGCCAGGGACAGGGGAATGAAAAACTGTTTTTT.

The chain is built from TRBV5-1 and TRBJ1-1; no reliable D call. Germline CDR1 reads SGHRS; CDR2 reads YFSETQ. V shed 0 bases and J shed 6 bases, with 9 bases lying between them. The CDR3 runs 13 residues. CDR3 in DNA: TGCGCCAGCAGCTTGGGGGGTTACGCTGAAGCTTTCTTT. Amino acid sequence: CASSLGGYAEAFF.

The J gene is TRBJ2-2, the V gene TRBV6-1; 10 bases are a match to TRBD2. Germline V gene sequence: CDR1 MNHNS, CDR2 SASEGT. The CDR3 is made up of 16 amino acids. The V and J ends lost 2 bases and 6 bases, in that order; junction bases with no gene match: 6. Here the CDR3 reads CASSERSGRDSGELFF. In DNA, the CDR3 is TGTGCCAGCAGTGAACGGAGCGGGAGGGATTCCGGGGAGCTGTTTTTT.

The chain is built from TRBV7-9 and TRBJ1-4; D gene unclear. Germline V gene data show CDR1 as SEHNR and CDR2 as FQNEAQ (reference sequence). The V end lost 6 bases, the J end lost 3 bases, and 17 bases lay between the germline ends. CDR3 length: 16 amino acids. The CDR3 protein is CASRQWEKRSNEKLFF. The CDR3, as DNA: TGTGCCAGCAGACAATGGGAGAAACGATCTAATGAAAAACTGTTTTTT.

The rearrangement uses TRBV9 and TRBJ1-3; possibly TRBD1 for D (5 bases). The CDR3 spans 15 residues. CDR1 is SGDLS, CDR2 YYNGEE, per germline. V gave up 0 bases and J gave up 6 bases, with 13 bases separating them. The CDR3 region has the DNA TGTGCCAGCAGCGTAGGAGGGGAAGGGCTAAACACCATATATTTT. As protein: CASSVGGEGLNTIYF.

The V and J genes are TRBV4-2 and TRBJ1-2; D remains unclear. This CDR3 contains 15 residues. Trimming stripped 0 bases from V and 8 bases from J, with 16 bases between. CDR1 and CDR2 from the germline V gene are LGHNA and YNFKEQ. The chain's CDR3 is CASSQEGAGVWGYTF. The CDR3 coding sequence is TGTGCCAGCAGCCAAGAAGGAGCGGGAGTGTGGGGCTACACCTTC.

This clone was seen only once. The rearrangement uses TRBV27 and TRBJ1-3, with 10 nucleotides matching TRBD1. V was clipped by 5 bases and J by 8 bases; unmatched bases: 9. This CDR3 is 15 amino acids long. Germline CDR1 and CDR2: MNHEY and SMNVEV (reference sequence). The CDR3 region is CASSPRTGGAYTIYF. CDR3 DNA sequence: TGTGCCAGCAGTCCTCGGACAGGGGGGGCATACACCATATATTTT.

This chain links TRBV7-9 with TRBJ1-1, with TRBD1 matching 7 bases. Germline-derived CDR1 and CDR2 are SEHNR and FQNEAQ (reference sequence). This CDR3 is built from 17 residues. The junction had 15 bases not matched to a gene; V was cut back by 5 bases and J by 3 bases. For the CDR3, the DNA is TGTGCCAGCAGCCTCGGAAGAAACAGGGGATACGACACTGAAGCTTTCTTT. It yields the protein CASSLGRNRGYDTEAFF.

This chain links TRBV12-2 with TRBJ1-6. TRBV12-2 has pseudogene status. The CDR3 length is 19 residues. CDR3 sequence reads: CASRSQPQRRSSYNSPLHF. For the CDR3, the DNA is TGTGCAAGTCGCTCCCAGCCCCAGCGCCGGAGCTCCTATAATTCACCCCTCCACTTT.